This TCR beta chain is from a study of blood T cell repertoires in COVID-19. Looking at the study overall: Sources were T cells, B-cell-depleted T cells, or PBMCs; the material itself was cDNA or gDNA.

Germline loops: CDR1 SEHNR, CDR2 FQNEAQ (reference sequence). The trim removed 1 base at V and 0 bases at J, leaving 12 bases unmatched. There are 19 residues in the CDR3. In the source study's methods: Reference gene primer amplification gave nucleated cell count estimates. This table comes from immunoSEQ multiplex PCR, and its TCRdb copy is limited to in-frame clones, with some not included. The D gene and trimming were derived from the DNA, and the V and J assignments and clone size from that table. The table lists some 80,000 clones, around four fifths of them singletons. This sequence was found in a human donor in a cohort sampled during active COVID-19. The sample comprised peripheral blood. V and J are TRBV7-9 and TRBJ2-4; TRBD2 agrees at 7 bases. As DNA, the CDR3 is TGTGCCAGCAGCTTAGTTTATGGGAGGGCCGTCGAAGCCAAAAACATTCAGTACTTC. As protein: CASSLVYGRAVEAKNIQYF.